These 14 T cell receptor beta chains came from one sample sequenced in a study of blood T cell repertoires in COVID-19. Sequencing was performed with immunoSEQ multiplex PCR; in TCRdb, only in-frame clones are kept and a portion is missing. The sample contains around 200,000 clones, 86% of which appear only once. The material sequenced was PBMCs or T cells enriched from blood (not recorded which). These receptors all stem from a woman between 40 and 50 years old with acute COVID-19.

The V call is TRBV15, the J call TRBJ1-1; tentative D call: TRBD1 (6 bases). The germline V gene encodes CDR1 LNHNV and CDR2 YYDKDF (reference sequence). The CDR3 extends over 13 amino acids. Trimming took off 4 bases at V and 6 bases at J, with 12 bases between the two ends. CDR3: CATSIGAGAEAFF. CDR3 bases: TGTGCCACCAGCATTGGGGCAGGGGCTGAAGCTTTCTTT.

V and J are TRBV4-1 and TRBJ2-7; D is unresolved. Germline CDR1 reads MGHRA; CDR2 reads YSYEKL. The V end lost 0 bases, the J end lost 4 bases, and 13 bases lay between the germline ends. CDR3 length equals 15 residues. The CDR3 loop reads CASSQDYPGAYEQYF. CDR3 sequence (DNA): TGCGCCAGCAGCCAAGACTACCCAGGCGCTTACGAGCAGTACTTC.

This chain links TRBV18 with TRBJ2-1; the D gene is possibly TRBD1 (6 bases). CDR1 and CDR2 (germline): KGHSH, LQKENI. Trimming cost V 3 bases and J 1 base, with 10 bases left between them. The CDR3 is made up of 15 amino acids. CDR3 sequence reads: CASSPQQGSYNEQFF. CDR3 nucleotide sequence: TGTGCCAGCTCACCCCAACAGGGATCCTACAATGAGCAGTTCTTC.

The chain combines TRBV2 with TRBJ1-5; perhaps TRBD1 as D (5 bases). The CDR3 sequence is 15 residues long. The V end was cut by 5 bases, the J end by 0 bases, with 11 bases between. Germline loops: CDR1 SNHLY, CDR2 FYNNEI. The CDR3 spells CASSKQEHSNQPQHF. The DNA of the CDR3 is TGTGCCAGCAGTAAACAGGAACATAGCAATCAGCCCCAGCATTTT.

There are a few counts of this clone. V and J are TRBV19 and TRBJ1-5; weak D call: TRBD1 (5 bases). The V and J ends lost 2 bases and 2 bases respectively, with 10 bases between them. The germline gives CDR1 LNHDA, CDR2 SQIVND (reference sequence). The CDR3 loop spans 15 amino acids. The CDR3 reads CASSILGRGNQPQHF. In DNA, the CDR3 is TGTGCCAGTAGTATATTGGGCAGGGGCAATCAGCCCCAGCATTTT.

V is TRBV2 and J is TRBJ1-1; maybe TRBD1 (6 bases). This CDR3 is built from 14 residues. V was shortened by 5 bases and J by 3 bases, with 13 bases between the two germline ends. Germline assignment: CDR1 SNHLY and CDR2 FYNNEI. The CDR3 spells CASSQTGLDTEAFF. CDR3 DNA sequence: TGTGCCAGCAGTCAGACAGGTTTGGACACTGAAGCTTTCTTT.

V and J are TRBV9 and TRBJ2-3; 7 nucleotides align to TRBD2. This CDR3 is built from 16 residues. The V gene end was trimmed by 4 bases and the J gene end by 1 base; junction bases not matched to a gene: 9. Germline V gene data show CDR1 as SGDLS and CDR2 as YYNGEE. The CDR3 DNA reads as TGTGCCAGCAGCAGTCGGGCTAGCGGTCGCACAGATACGCAGTATTTT. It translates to CASSSRASGRTDTQYF.

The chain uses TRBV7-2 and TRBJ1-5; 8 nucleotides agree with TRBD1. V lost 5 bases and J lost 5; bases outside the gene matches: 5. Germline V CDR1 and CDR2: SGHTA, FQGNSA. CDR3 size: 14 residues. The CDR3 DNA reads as TGTGCCAGCAGCGCAGACAGGGGAGATCAGCCCCAGCATTTT. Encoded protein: CASSADRGDQPQHF.

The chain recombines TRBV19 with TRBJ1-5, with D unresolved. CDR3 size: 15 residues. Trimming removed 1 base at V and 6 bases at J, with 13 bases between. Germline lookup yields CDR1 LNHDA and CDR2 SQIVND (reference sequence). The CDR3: CASSIGSIPRQPQHF. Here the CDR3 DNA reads TGTGCCAGTAGTATAGGAAGCATACCTCGTCAGCCCCAGCATTTT.

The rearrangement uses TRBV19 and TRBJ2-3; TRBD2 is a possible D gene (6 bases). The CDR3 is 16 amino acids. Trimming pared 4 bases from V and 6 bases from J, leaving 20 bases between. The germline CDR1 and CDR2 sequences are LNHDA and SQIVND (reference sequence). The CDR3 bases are TGTGCCAGTAGTAGGCTCGGGGGTAGGGTAGAGGATACGCAGTATTTT. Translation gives CASSRLGGRVEDTQYF. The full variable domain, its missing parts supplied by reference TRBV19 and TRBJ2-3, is DGGITQSPKYLFRKEGQNVTLSCEQNLNHDAMYWYRQDPGQGLRLIYYSQIVNDFQKGDIAEGYSVSREKKESFPLTVTSAQKNPTAFYLCASSRLGGRVEDTQYFGPGTRLTVL.

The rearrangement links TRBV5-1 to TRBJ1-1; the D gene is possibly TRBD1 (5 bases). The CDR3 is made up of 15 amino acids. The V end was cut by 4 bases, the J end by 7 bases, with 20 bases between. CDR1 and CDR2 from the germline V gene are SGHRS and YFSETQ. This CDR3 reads CASSQNSRQGGEAFF. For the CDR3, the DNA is TGCGCCAGCAGCCAGAATTCCCGGCAGGGTGGTGAAGCTTTCTTT.

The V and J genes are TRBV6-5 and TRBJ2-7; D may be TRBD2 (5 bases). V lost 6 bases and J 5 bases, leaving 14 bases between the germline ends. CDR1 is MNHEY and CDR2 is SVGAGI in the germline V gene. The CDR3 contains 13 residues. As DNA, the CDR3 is TGTGCCAGCAGCAAACTAGAGTTGAACGAGCAGTACTTC. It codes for CASSKLELNEQYF.

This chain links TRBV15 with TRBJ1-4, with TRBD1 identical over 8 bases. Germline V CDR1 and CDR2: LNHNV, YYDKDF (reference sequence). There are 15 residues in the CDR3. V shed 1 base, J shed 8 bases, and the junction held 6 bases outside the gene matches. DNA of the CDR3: TGTGCCACCAGCAGAGGAGGGACAGGAGGGGAAAAACTGTTTTTT. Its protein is CATSRGGTGGEKLFF.

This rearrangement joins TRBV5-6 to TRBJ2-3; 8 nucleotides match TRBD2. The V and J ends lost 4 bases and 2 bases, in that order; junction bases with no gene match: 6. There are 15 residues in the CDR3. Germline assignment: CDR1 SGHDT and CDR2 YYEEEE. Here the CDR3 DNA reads TGTGCCAGCAGCGTGGGACTAGGGGACACAGATACGCAGTATTTT. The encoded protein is CASSVGLGDTDTQYF.